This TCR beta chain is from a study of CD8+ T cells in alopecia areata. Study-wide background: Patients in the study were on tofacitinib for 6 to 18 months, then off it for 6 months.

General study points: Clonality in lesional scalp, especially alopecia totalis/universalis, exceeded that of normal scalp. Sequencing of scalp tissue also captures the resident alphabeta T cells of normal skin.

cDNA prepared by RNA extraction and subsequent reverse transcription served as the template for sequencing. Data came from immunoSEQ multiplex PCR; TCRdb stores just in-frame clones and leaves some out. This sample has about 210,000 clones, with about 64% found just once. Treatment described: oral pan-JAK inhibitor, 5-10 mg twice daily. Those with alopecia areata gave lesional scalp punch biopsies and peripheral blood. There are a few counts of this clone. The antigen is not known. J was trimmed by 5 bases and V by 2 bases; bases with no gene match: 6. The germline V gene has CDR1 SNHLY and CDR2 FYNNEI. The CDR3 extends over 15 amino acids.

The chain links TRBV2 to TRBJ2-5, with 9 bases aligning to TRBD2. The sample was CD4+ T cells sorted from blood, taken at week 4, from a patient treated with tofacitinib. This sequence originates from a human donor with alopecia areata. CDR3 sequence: CASSELRGGMETQYF. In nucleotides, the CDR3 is TGTGCCAGCAGTGAATTGCGGGGGGGAATGGAGACCCAGTACTTC.